The clone carrying this TCR beta chain came up many times. The antigen is unknown. cDNA synthesis was performed by 5'RACE with 10-nucleotide random UMIs. TCRdb processed the 5' RACE reads anew with MiXCR; each CDR3 protein has one entry. Of about 20,000 distinct CDR3 sequences in the sample, more than 14% were seen once. This entry belongs to a study of neurological immune-mediated disorders. Study outcomes and limitations: No CDR3 amino acid sequences recurred among expanded clones across subjects, suggesting private repertoires in all groups.

2 million unsorted PBMCs were stored in RNAlater at -80 °C before RNA extraction. This TCR derives from a female donor with HTLV-1-associated myelopathy (HAM/TSP). The source material was PBMCs.

The CDR3 region has the DNA TGTGCCAGCAATAACAGGGAAAGGGGTTACGAGCAGTACTTC. It yields the protein CASNNRERGYEQYF. The J gene is TRBJ2-7, the V gene TRBV6-6; a possible D gene is TRBD1 (6 bases). Trimming removed 7 bases at V and 4 bases at J, with 17 bases between. The CDR3 has 14 residues. Germline assignment: CDR1 MNHNY and CDR2 SVGAGI (reference sequence).